This T cell receptor (beta chain) was captured in a study of Ad26.COV2.S vaccination and SARS-CoV-2 variants. Method: immunoSEQ multiplex PCR; TCRdb's copy keeps in-frame clones and lacks some. This table holds 300,000 to 350,000 clones, roughly 91% found once. This sample's treatment: some 19 received Ad26.COV2.S at low or high dose, single or two shots; about 5 received placebo; per-sample allocation not given. Day 63 after the first injection of vaccine or placebo was the sampling time. The CDR3 loop spans 15 amino acids. The germline V gene encodes CDR1 SGHNT and CDR2 YENEEA. V dropped 2 bases and J dropped 12; count of bases not matched to a gene: 13.

This sequence was found in a person between 18 and 59 years old who received the Ad26.COV2.S COVID-19 vaccine or a placebo. This chain connects TRBV11-3 to TRBJ2-1; TRBD2 agrees at 7 bases. Sequenced material: peripheral blood, taken in a trial of Ad26.COV2.S vaccine versus placebo. The CDR3 loop is CASSLIPTSADAQFF. CDR3 in DNA: TGTGCCAGCAGCTTAATCCCCACTAGCGCCGATGCGCAGTTCTTC.